Below, 5 T cell receptor beta chains from the same sample are listed, as sequenced in a study of blood T cells in healthy people across ages. Combining a sample-barcoded 5' primer with a J-beta primer mix, a second PCR ran for roughly 7 to 12 cycles. TCRdb re-analysed the 5' RACE reads in MiXCR, keeping a single row per CDR3 protein. There are around 1,700,000 distinct CDR3 sequences in the sample; roughly 28% occur only once, and 7.7% lies in the top ten. Sample: blood. Receptors originate from a young woman in good health.

This clonotype was counted a few times. J is TRBJ1-4 and V is TRBV5-1, with 8 bases lining up with TRBD1. V was pared by 4 bases and J by 8 bases, with 7 bases of the junction left unmatched. This CDR3 region has 14 residues. CDR1 and CDR2 from the germline V gene are SGHRS and YFSETQ. Written as DNA, the CDR3 is TGCGCCAGCAGCCAGGGACAGGAGACCGAAAAACTGTTTTTT. It specifies CASSQGQETEKLFF.

This clonotype was detected a few times. This chain's CDR3 is CATSGQGEGDTQYF. CDR3 DNA: TGTGCCACCTCTGGACAGGGTGAAGGAGATACGCAGTATTTT. The V call is TRBV10-3, the J call TRBJ2-3, with 8 bases matching TRBD1. CDR1 is ENHRY, CDR2 SYGVKD, per germline. CDR3 length: 14 amino acids. J lost 5 bases, V lost 10 bases, and 11 bases had no gene match.

About this clonotype: Just one base apart from a much larger clone, this may be a read error. The chain joins TRBV29-1 to TRBJ2-1, with D possibly being TRBD2 (6 bases). This CDR3 region has 15 residues. Germline lookup yields CDR1 SQVTM and CDR2 ANQGSEA. Trimming took 6 bases from V and 13 from J, leaving 28 bases between them. The CDR3 sequence is CSVEPPGLTFLTQFF. In DNA form, the CDR3 reads TGCAGCGTCGAACCACCGGGACTCACCTTTTTGACCCAGTTCTTC.

The J gene is TRBJ1-6, the V gene TRBV27; weak D call: TRBD1 (5 bases). In germline, CDR1 is MNHEY, CDR2 SMNVEV (reference sequence). The CDR3 length is 15 residues. V was trimmed by 4 bases and J by 13 bases, leaving 20 bases between them. CDR3 coding DNA: TGTGCCAGCAGTTATGAACCGGGACTAAATAACCCCCTCCACTTT. Translation gives CASSYEPGLNNPLHF.

This clonotype was counted ten times or more. This chain links TRBV5-1 with TRBJ2-1; no clear D gene. Germline V gene data show CDR1 as SGHRS and CDR2 as YFSETQ. The CDR3 extends over 16 amino acids. With 1 base removed from V and 0 bases from J, the gap between germline ends came to 11 bases. The CDR3 sequence: CASSLYAASSYNEQFF. DNA of the CDR3: TGCGCCAGCAGCTTGTACGCGGCGTCCTCCTACAATGAGCAGTTCTTC.